This T cell receptor beta chain was captured in a study of neurological immune-mediated disorders. The sample holds many counts of this clonotype. Germline V gene sequence: CDR1 DFQATT, CDR2 SNEGSKA (reference sequence). Trimming removed 4 bases from V and 3 bases from J, with 16 bases in between. The CDR3 contains 15 residues. TCRdb reprocessed the 5' RACE reads via MiXCR and lists one record per CDR3 protein. The data contain roughly 65,000 distinct CDR3 sequences, roughly 5% of them singletons. The source of this sequence is a human donor with multiple sclerosis. The donor label of this sample is uncertain. The sequenced sample was PBMCs. The chain is built from TRBV20-1 and TRBJ2-1; D is undetermined. CDR3 region: CSAMGANRGYNEQFF. The DNA of the CDR3 is TGCAGTGCTATGGGCGCGAACAGAGGCTACAATGAGCAGTTCTTC.